These T cell receptor beta chains were read from a single sample in a study of human thymus T cells. This table comes from immunoSEQ multiplex PCR, and its TCRdb copy is limited to in-frame clones, with some not included. The profile shows 75,000 to 90,000 clones, 95% to 98% of them singletons. Sequencing input: thymus tissue. These receptors all come from a boy under two years old with a congenital heart defect but otherwise immunologically healthy. The CDR3 runs from the conserved cysteine through the conserved F or W. Fields, in order: J gene, V gene, CDR3 protein.

>TRBJ2-3|TRBV10-1
CASSHSGTSGNSSTDTQYF
>TRBJ2-1|TRBV28
CASEGTSSNNEQFF
>TRBJ1-5|TRBV6-1
CASKFRFNQPQHF
>TRBJ1-1|TRBV2
CASSVGTGNTEAFF
>TRBJ1-4|TRBV6-5
CASSYRDRTNEKLFF
>TRBJ2-7|TRBV12-2
CASRLRARGARTYEQYF
>TRBJ2-4|TRBV10-2
CASRGTSGRAWSKNIQYF
>TRBJ2-3|TRBV2
CASSEGLAGGSTDTQYF
>TRBJ2-7|TRBV5-1
CASSLDPGQGNEQYF
>TRBJ2-7|TRBV18
CASRTTSGLSYEQYF
>TRBJ1-4|TRBV19
CASSKDPPREKLFF
>TRBJ2-1|TRBV19
CASSILSGSNEQFF
>TRBJ2-3|TRBV18
CASSPPGYYSSSGASTDTQYF
>TRBJ2-3|TRBV4-3
CASTPRSSGGHDTQYF
>TRBJ1-1|TRBV28
CASSSKRLRISWPNTEAFF
>TRBJ2-3|TRBV15
CATSRAGGLAGITDTQYF
>TRBJ1-1|TRBV2
CASEQDATEAFF
>TRBJ1-6|TRBV19
CATPRVIWAGLGYSYNSPLHF
>TRBJ2-1|TRBV11-2
CASSFISNEQFF
>TRBJ2-7|TRBV7-2
CASSPSLPTRSEQYF
>TRBJ1-6|TRBV6-1
CASRQGAGNSPLHF
>TRBJ2-4|TRBV27
CASSEVCCGKNIQYF
>TRBJ1-5|TRBV18
CASSRNQDSSNQPQHF
>TRBJ2-2|TRBV5-1
CASSSDFLDRGPGSGELFF
>TRBJ2-7|TRBV27
CASSWTNGASGSQSYEQYF
>TRBJ2-2|TRBV5-4
CASSRTWNTGELFF
>TRBJ2-1|TRBV11-2
CASSLVRVLYNEQFF
>TRBJ2-1|TRBV4-2
CASSQAVRLAGGWVSNEQFF
>TRBJ2-7|TRBV29-1
CSVEDRSQGAYEQYF
>TRBJ2-7|TRBV15
CATSRGGVSSYEQYF
>TRBJ2-1|TRBV9
CASSVVGHGGSYNEQFF
>TRBJ2-1|TRBV4-2
CASSQTGPGGGIYNEQFF
>TRBJ2-7|TRBV2
CASSGETPPRDPITGQYF